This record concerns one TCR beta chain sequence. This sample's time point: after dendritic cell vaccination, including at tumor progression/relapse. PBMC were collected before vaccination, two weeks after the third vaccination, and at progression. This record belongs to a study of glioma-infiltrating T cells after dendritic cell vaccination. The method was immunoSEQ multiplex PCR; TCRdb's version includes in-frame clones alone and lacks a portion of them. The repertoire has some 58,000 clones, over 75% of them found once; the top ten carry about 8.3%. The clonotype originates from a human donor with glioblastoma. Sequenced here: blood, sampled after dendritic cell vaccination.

This CDR3 is CASSEHNRGTYEQYF. The CDR3 nucleotides are TGCGCCAGCAGTGAACATAACAGGGGTACCTACGAGCAGTACTTC. J is TRBJ2-7 and V is TRBV10-2, with TRBD1 matching over 7 bases. Germline lookup yields CDR1 WSHSY and CDR2 SAAADI. V lost 3 bases to trimming and J lost 2 bases; unmatched junction nucleotides: 7. This CDR3 region has 15 residues.